The present T cell receptor beta chain was sequenced within a study of beta chain features in type 1 diabetes. The CDR3 has 13 residues. The V and J ends lost 2 bases and 2 bases respectively, with 7 bases between them. CDR1 is LGHNA, CDR2 YSLEER, per germline. The table lists this clone with a few counts. No antigen is known for it. The authors took one heparinised blood draw, averaging about 110 mL, from each donor. Expressed TCRB transcripts were sequenced because the isolated RNA had all been reverse transcribed beforehand. TCRdb keeps only in-frame clones here, not all; method: immunoSEQ multiplex PCR. The sample yields about 370,000 clones, around 10% seen once. Findings and caveats of the study: Possibly, sequencing cDNA over-represented cells that had high TCR expression levels. All four CD4+ subsets of Type 1 diabetes patients contained TCRB CDR3s that were moderately but significantly shorter. The VDJ junctions of type 1 diabetes patients carried fewer insertions and more deletions. In the patient group, naive, central memory and Treg TCRB repertoires seemed more alike than in the healthy donor group.

This sequence was found in a man under 40 with type 1 diabetes. The chain has TRBV4-3 and TRBJ2-7; possibly TRBD1 or TRBD2 for D (5 bases each). The sequenced sample was central memory CD4+ T cells from blood. CDR3 region: CASSQWGTYEQYF. The CDR3 coding sequence is TGCGCCAGCAGCCAATGGGGGACCTACGAGCAGTACTTC.